This T cell receptor (beta chain) was sequenced during a study of radiation and T cells in renal cell carcinoma. Findings and caveats of the study: Top 100 clonotypes averaged approximately 50% in irradiated versus around 45% in nephrectomy-only tumors. Irradiated tumors held more dominant CDR3 motifs than control tumors.

Using immunoSEQ multiplex PCR, the repertoire was profiled, and TCRdb retains in-frame clones only, with some absent. The sample has tens of thousands of clones, less than 55% seen once. Details on this clone: The target antigen is unknown.

Germline CDR1 is MNHEY and CDR2 is SMNVEV (reference sequence). V lost 11 bases to trimming and J lost 3 bases, with 19 bases between them. This CDR3 has 14 residues. Regarding treatment: treatment-naive control, cytoreductive nephrectomy. Control tumors came from treatment-naive patients without prior radiation. Sequenced control tumors were from around 10 males and several females, median age about 50. This receptor was obtained from a human donor with renal cell carcinoma. The sequenced sample was tumor tissue, obtained from a patient whose treatment was nephrectomy without radiotherapy. The chain combines TRBV27 with TRBJ1-1; D ambiguous. CDR3 nucleotides: TGTGCCTCGAAAGAGTCCCGAATCTACACTGAAGCTTTCTTT. Protein product: CASKESRIYTEAFF.